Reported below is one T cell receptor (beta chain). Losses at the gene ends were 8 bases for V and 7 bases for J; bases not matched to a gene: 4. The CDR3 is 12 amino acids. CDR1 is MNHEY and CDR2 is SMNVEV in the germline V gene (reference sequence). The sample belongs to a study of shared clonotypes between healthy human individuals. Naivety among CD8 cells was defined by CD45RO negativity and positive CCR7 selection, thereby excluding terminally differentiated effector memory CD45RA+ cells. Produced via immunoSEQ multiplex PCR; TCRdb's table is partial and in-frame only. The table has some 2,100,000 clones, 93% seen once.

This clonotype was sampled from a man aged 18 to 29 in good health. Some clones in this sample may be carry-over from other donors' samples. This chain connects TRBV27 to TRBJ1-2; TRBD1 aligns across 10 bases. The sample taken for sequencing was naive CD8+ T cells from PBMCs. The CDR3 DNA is TGTGCCAGCTCCGGGACAGGGGTTGGCTACACCTTC. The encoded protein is CASSGTGVGYTF.